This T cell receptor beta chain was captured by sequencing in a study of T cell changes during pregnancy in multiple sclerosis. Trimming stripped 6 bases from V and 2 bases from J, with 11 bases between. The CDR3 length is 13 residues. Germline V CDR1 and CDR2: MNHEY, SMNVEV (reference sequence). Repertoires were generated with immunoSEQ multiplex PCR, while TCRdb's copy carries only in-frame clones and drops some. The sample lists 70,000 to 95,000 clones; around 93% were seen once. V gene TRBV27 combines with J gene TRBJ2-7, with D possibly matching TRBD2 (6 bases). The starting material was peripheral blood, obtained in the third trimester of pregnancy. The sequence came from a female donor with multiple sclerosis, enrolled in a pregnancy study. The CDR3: CASSPGGPYEQYF. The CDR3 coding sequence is TGTGCCAGCAGCCCCGGGGGACCCTACGAGCAGTACTTC.